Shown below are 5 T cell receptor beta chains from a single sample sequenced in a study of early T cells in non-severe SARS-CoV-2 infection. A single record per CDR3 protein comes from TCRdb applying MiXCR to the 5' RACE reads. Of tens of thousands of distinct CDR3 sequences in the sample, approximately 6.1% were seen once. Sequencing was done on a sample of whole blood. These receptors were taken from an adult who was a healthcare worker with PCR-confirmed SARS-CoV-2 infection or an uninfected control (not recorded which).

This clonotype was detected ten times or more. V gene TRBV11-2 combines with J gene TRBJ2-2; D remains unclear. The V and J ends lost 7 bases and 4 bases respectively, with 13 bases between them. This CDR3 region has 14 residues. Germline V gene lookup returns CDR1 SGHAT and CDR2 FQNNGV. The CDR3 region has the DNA TGTGCCAGCACCCTAAGTCGGGCCACCGGGGAGCTGTTTTTT. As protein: CASTLSRATGELFF.

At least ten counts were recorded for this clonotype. Written as DNA, the CDR3 is TGTGCCAGCAGTTACGACAGGGCCCACACAGATACGCAGTATTTT. Amino acids: CASSYDRAHTDTQYF. J is TRBJ2-3 and V is TRBV2; 7 bases agree with TRBD1. The junction had 7 bases not matched to a gene; V was cut back by 5 bases and J by 2 bases. The CDR3 spans 15 residues. Germline CDR1 and CDR2: SNHLY and FYNNEI.

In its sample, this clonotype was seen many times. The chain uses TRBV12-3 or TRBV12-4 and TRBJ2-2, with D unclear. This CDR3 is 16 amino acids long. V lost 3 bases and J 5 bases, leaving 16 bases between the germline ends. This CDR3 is CASSFWAATSTGELFF. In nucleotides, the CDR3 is TGTGCCAGCAGTTTCTGGGCGGCGACCTCTACCGGGGAGCTGTTTTTT.

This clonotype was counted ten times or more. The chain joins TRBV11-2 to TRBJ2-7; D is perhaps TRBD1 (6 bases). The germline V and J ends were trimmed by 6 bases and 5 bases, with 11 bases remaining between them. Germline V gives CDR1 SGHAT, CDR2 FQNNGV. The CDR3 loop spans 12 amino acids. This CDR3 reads CASRKTGNEQYF. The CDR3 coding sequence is TGTGCCAGCAGAAAAACAGGGAACGAGCAGTACTTC.

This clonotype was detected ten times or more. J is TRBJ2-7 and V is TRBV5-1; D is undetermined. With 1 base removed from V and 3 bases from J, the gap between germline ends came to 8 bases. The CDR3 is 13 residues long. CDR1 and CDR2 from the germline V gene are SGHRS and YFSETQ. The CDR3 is CASSLFGDYEQYF. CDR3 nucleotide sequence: TGCGCCAGCAGCTTGTTCGGTGACTACGAGCAGTACTTC. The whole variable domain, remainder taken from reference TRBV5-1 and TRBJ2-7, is KAGVTQTPRYLIKTRGQQVTLSCSPISGHRSVSWYQQTPGQGLQFLFEYFSETQRNKGNFPGRFSGRQFSNSRSEMNVSTLELGDSALYLCASSLFGDYEQYFGPGTRLTVT.